The text below deals with one T cell receptor (beta chain). Its antigen is still unknown. The sample is drawn from a study of cytomegalovirus exposure and HLA in healthy donors. About the research overall: Out of 300 to 500 genotyped donors, 81% belonged to the Caucasian-associated ancestry cluster.

The PCR ran on 60 Vbeta and 13 Jbeta primers. The repertoire was sequenced with immunoSEQ multiplex PCR; TCRdb's copy has only in-frame clones and lacks some. Seen in this sample are some 140,000 clones; the ten most common clones hold about 1.6%. This CDR3 comprises 15 residues. Germline CDR1 and CDR2: SGHTA and FQGNSA. V lost 5 bases and J 0 bases, leaving 13 bases between the germline ends. Study-wide findings and caveats: Follow-up analysis later connected one missense variant in DCLRE1C with trimming of TCR beta V- and J-genes. Analyses of presence and absence presupposed an approximately uniform sequencing depth across donors.

The chain uses TRBV7-2 and TRBJ2-5, with D unclear. This receptor was taken from a woman aged 35 to 49 in good health and CMV-seronegative. Sequencing was carried out using PBMCs. The CDR3 region has the DNA TGTGCCAGCAGCCGCAATAGTAACCACCAAGAGACCCAGTACTTC. Residues: CASSRNSNHQETQYF.